This T cell receptor beta chain was identified in a study of control samples from healthy donors and cancer patients. Profiling relied on immunoSEQ multiplex PCR, and the TCRdb table lists in-frame clones only, not all of them. Found here are roughly 190,000 clones, 91% of them singletons; the top ten hold 1.5% to 2%. Germline assignment: CDR1 SGHRS and CDR2 YFSETQ. This CDR3 region has 20 residues. V shed 0 bases and J 6 bases; nucleotides not matched to a gene: 17. The sequenced material came from blood. This sequence joins TRBV5-1 and TRBJ2-1; the match to TRBD1 covers 11 bases. The sequence was collected from a man younger than 45 in good health. The CDR3 sequence is CASSLALTSGQGAVGNEQFF. Written as DNA, the CDR3 is TGCGCCAGCAGCTTGGCCCTGACGTCCGGACAGGGGGCGGTGGGCAATGAGCAGTTCTTC.